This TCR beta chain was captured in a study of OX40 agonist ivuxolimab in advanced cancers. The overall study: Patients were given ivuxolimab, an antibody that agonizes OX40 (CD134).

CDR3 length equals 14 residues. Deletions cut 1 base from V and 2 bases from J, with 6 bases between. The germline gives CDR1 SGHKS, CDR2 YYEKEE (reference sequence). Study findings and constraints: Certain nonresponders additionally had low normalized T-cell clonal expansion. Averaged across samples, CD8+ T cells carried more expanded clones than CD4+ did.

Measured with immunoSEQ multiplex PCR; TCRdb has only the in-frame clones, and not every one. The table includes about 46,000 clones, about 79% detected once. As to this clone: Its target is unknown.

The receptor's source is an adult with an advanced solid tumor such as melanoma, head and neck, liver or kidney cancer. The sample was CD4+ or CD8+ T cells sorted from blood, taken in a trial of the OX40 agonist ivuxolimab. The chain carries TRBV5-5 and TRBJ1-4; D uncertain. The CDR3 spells CASSLKPTNEKLFF. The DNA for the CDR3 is TGTGCCAGCAGCTTGAAACCGACTAATGAAAAACTGTTTTTT. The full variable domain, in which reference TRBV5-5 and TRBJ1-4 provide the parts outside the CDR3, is DAGVTQSPTHLIKTRGQQVTLRCSPISGHKSVSWYQQVLGQGPQFIFQYYEKEERGRGNFPDRFSARQFPNYSSELNVNALLLGDSALYLCASSLKPTNEKLFFGSGTQLSVL.